This T cell receptor (beta chain) derives from a study of human T cells and chemical hapten exposure. Study-wide context: Weekly scalp doses of diphenylcyclopropenone were given to patients during the roughly 24-week study. The study traced per-sample TCR yield variation mainly to small differences in pooled library volumes. Study-wide findings and caveats: Patch test score was positively correlated with the counts of TCRs that had expanded at PT1.

This clonotype was seen more than once but under ten times. Its antigen is not known. Original data processing: 95,638 TCRs per sample was the median, with a range of about 20,000 to 750,000. MiXCR, applied by TCRdb to the RACE reads, yields one record per CDR3 protein. What appears here as the V and J calls and clone size reflects TCRdb's work, not the paper's. The repertoire consists of a few hundred thousand distinct CDR3 sequences, with 4.5% to 7% occurring once and the leading ten covering about 8.2%. Time point defined: pre-sensitization, week 0. Stated treatment: therapeutic diphenylcyclopropenone sensitization with weekly scalp DPC. Trimming removed 5 bases from V and 1 base from J, with 15 bases in between. This CDR3 spans 16 amino acids. Germline V CDR1 and CDR2: SGHVS, FQNEAQ.

The chain employs TRBV7-8 and TRBJ1-3; D perhaps matches TRBD1 (5 bases). The sequence derives from a woman younger than 30 with alopecia areata. Some clones in this sample may be carry-over from other donors' samples. Specimen: whole blood, collected in connection with sensitization to the hapten diphenylcyclopropenone (DPC). CDR3 region: CASSPLDGTSGNTIYF. DNA of the CDR3: TGTGCCAGCAGCCCGCTGGACGGGACTTCTGGAAACACCATATATTTT.